The 27 T cell receptor beta chains presented below share a single source sample, sequenced in a study of neurological immune-mediated disorders. TCRdb re-derived calls from the 5' RACE reads in MiXCR, one entry per CDR3 protein. The sample holds tens of thousands of distinct CDR3 sequences; 5% to 5.5% are singletons and the top ten take 2.2%. The source material was PBMCs. The receptors were gathered from a woman aged 25 to 39 with multiple sclerosis.

This clonotype was found many times. V and J are TRBV7-2 and TRBJ2-1, with D uncertain. Germline V gene data show CDR1 as SGHTA and CDR2 as FQGNSA. The CDR3 has 14 amino acids. Trimming left V 4 bases short and J 6 bases short, with 13 bases between. DNA for the CDR3: TGTGCCAGCAGCTCCACTATGAATAGCAATGAGCAGTTCTTC. Translation gives CASSSTMNSNEQFF. The variable domain in full, with the rest retrieved from reference TRBV7-2 and TRBJ2-1, is GAGVSQSPSNKVTEKGKDVELRCDPISGHTALYWYRQSLGQGLEFLIYFQGNSAPDKSGLPSDRFSAERTGGSVSTLTIQRTQQEDSAVYLCASSSTMNSNEQFFGPGTRLTVL.

This clonotype was found many times. V usage is TRBV6-6 and J usage is TRBJ2-3, with a possible D match to TRBD1 (6 bases). This CDR3 is built from 16 residues. V was cut by 5 bases and J by 2 bases, with 17 bases left in between. Germline values: CDR1 MNHNY, CDR2 SVGAGI (reference sequence). The CDR3 sequence: CASSPDSFSPTDTQYF. The CDR3 nucleotides read TGTGCCAGCAGTCCGGACAGTTTCTCCCCCACAGATACGCAGTATTTT.

There are many counts of this clonotype. The J gene is TRBJ2-7, the V gene TRBV5-1; D ambiguous. The germline V gene has CDR1 SGHRS and CDR2 YFSETQ. The V end lost 6 bases, the J end lost 2 bases, and 9 bases lay between the germline ends. The CDR3 is 12 residues long. DNA for the CDR3: TGCGCCAGCAAAGGCAGTACCTACGAGCAGTACTTC. Translation gives CASKGSTYEQYF.

This clonotype showed up many times. V is TRBV28 and J is TRBJ2-7; TRBD2 agrees at 10 bases. Germline loops: CDR1 MDHEN, CDR2 SYDVKM. Trimming at V came to 4 bases and at J to 6 bases, leaving 9 bases not matched to a gene. This CDR3 has 15 amino acids. The CDR3 bases are TGTGCCAGCAGTTCGCCCCTAGCGGGAGAGTCCGAGCAGTACTTC. Protein: CASSSPLAGESEQYF.

This clonotype was recorded at least ten times. CDR3: CAWSVEWNTEAFF. The CDR3 DNA reads as TGTGCCTGGAGTGTAGAATGGAACACTGAAGCTTTCTTT. The chain is built from TRBV30 and TRBJ1-1; no definite D call. Germline values: CDR1 GTSNPN, CDR2 SVGIG (reference sequence). The ends were cut back, 0 bases at V and 1 base at J, with 6 bases in the middle. The CDR3 sequence is 13 residues long.

On this clonotype itself: This could be a read error, since a much larger clone is one nucleotide away. V gene TRBV24-1 combines with J gene TRBJ2-2; 7 bases are a match to TRBD1. Germline CDR1 is KGHDR and CDR2 is SFDVKD. The CDR3 runs 13 residues. In DNA, the CDR3 is TGTTCCACCAGAGGACAGGACACCGGGGAGCTGTTTTTT. Translation: CSTRGQDTGELFF.

This clonotype was counted many times. This chain joins TRBV5-1 and TRBJ1-2; D is unresolved. The germline gives CDR1 SGHRS, CDR2 YFSETQ. The CDR3 is 13 residues long. Trimming removed 0 bases at V and 5 bases at J, with 8 bases between. This CDR3 is CASSLGPGYGYTF. The CDR3 DNA reads TGCGCCAGCAGCTTGGGGCCGGGTTATGGCTACACCTTC.

This clonotype was counted many times. V gene TRBV5-1 combines with J gene TRBJ2-7, with 14 bases matching TRBD2. This CDR3 is 16 amino acids long. The V gene's germline CDR1 is SGHRS and CDR2 YFSETQ. V was pared by 4 bases and J by 4 bases, with 7 bases of the junction left unmatched. For the CDR3, the DNA is TGCGCCAGCAGCGTAGGGGGACTAGCGGGAGAGTACGAGCAGTACTTC. Encoded protein: CASSVGGLAGEYEQYF.

This clonotype has a handful of counts. The genes are TRBV5-5 and TRBJ2-3; TRBD1 aligns across 8 bases. The CDR3 covers 15 residues. Trimming cost V 2 bases and J 1 base; bases outside gene matches: 3. CDR1 is SGHKS and CDR2 is YYEKEE in the germline V gene (reference sequence). The CDR3, as DNA: TGTGCCAGCAGCTTCGTGACAGGGGGCACAGATACGCAGTATTTT. As protein: CASSFVTGGTDTQYF.

This clonotype showed up many times. The rearrangement links TRBV6-6 to TRBJ2-5; 7 bases map to TRBD2. This CDR3 spans 16 amino acids. Unmatched junction bases numbered 13, after V lost 4 bases and J lost 5 bases. Germline values: CDR1 MNHNY, CDR2 SVGAGI (reference sequence). The CDR3 coding sequence is TGTGCCAGCAGTTTAGGTCCCCAAGCGGGGCAGGAGACCCAGTACTTC. The encoded protein is CASSLGPQAGQETQYF.

This clonotype was counted ten times or more. The V gene is TRBV5-1, the J gene TRBJ2-1; TRBD1 aligns across 7 bases. The length of the CDR3 is 14 residues. The germline gives CDR1 SGHRS, CDR2 YFSETQ. J gave up 5 bases and V 3 bases, and 5 bases lay outside the gene matches. The CDR3 sequence: CASSSADRNNEQFF. The CDR3 DNA follows: TGCGCCAGCAGCTCCGCGGACAGGAACAATGAGCAGTTCTTC. Filled out from reference TRBV5-1 and TRBJ2-1, the complete variable domain reads KAGVTQTPRYLIKTRGQQVTLSCSPISGHRSVSWYQQTPGQGLQFLFEYFSETQRNKGNFPGRFSGRQFSNSRSEMNVSTLELGDSALYLCASSSADRNNEQFFGPGTRLTVL.

The chain couples TRBV10-3 to TRBJ2-3; tentative D call: TRBD2 (6 bases). Trimming stripped 6 bases from V and 3 bases from J, with 7 bases between. The CDR3 has 12 residues. Per germline, CDR1 ENHRY and CDR2 SYGVKD. The CDR3 loop is CAISGRTDTQYF. DNA for the CDR3: TGTGCCATCAGCGGGAGAACAGATACGCAGTATTTT.

This clonotype has ten or more counts. This chain uses TRBV20-1 with TRBJ2-3; TRBD2 agrees at 12 bases. The ends lost 4 bases at V and 1 base at J; junction bases unmatched: 6. Germline CDR1 and CDR2: DFQATT and SNEGSKA (reference sequence). The CDR3 length is 16 residues. This CDR3 reads CSAIPTSGGRTDTQYF. The DNA of the CDR3 is TGCAGTGCTATCCCGACTAGCGGGGGCCGCACAGATACGCAGTATTTT.

In this sample, this clonotype turned up many times. The gene calls are TRBV5-1 and TRBJ2-1; 10 positions agree with TRBD2. Per germline, CDR1 SGHRS and CDR2 YFSETQ. V was pared by 1 base and J by 7 bases, with 5 bases of the junction left unmatched. CDR3 size: 15 residues. This chain's CDR3 is CASSLSGRVVNEQFF. CDR3 coding DNA: TGCGCCAGCAGCTTGAGCGGGAGGGTGGTGAATGAGCAGTTCTTC. The full variable domain, in which reference TRBV5-1 and TRBJ2-1 provide the parts outside the CDR3, is KAGVTQTPRYLIKTRGQQVTLSCSPISGHRSVSWYQQTPGQGLQFLFEYFSETQRNKGNFPGRFSGRQFSNSRSEMNVSTLELGDSALYLCASSLSGRVVNEQFFGPGTRLTVL.

This clonotype was seen repeatedly, ten times or more. J is TRBJ2-5 and V is TRBV6-2 or TRBV6-3; D gene ambiguous. Trimming pared 5 bases from V and 2 bases from J, leaving 12 bases between. This CDR3 contains 14 residues. Looked up from germline, CDR1 is MNHEY and CDR2 is SVGEGT. The CDR3 region has the DNA TGTGCCAGCAGTACGACTCGCCTTCAAGAGACCCAGTACTTC. Its protein product is CASSTTRLQETQYF.

The table lists this clonotype with many counts. The V gene is TRBV20-1, the J gene TRBJ2-1; the match to TRBD2 covers 9 bases. CDR3 length equals 17 residues. Trimming at V came to 3 bases and at J to 2 bases, leaving 11 bases not matched to a gene. CDR1 and CDR2 (germline): DFQATT, SNEGSKA (reference sequence). CDR3 DNA sequence: TGCAGTGCTAGCGGGGCGGCGGGGGGGCGGGCCTACAATGAGCAGTTCTTC. Residues: CSASGAAGGRAYNEQFF.

There are many counts of this clonotype. The chain combines TRBV5-1 with TRBJ2-3; a possible D gene is TRBD1 (6 bases). Per the germline V gene, CDR1 is SGHRS and CDR2 is YFSETQ. The CDR3 runs to 13 residues. Deletions cut 3 bases from V and 6 bases from J, with 11 bases between. The CDR3 region is CASSSGTPDTQYF. For the CDR3, the DNA is TGCGCCAGCAGCTCCGGGACACCCGATACGCAGTATTTT.

This clonotype has ten or more counts. The chain uses TRBV5-8 and TRBJ1-1, with D maybe TRBD1 (5 bases). The CDR3 runs to 13 residues. Germline CDR1 reads SGHTS; CDR2 reads YDEGEE. V gave up 4 bases and J gave up 0 bases, with 7 bases separating them. The CDR3 spells CASSRGLNTEAFF. The CDR3 nucleotides are TGTGCCAGCAGCCGGGGGTTGAACACTGAAGCTTTCTTT.

This clonotype was observed at least ten times. The chain is built from TRBV20-1 and TRBJ1-2; D not resolved. The CDR3 is 15 residues long. V dropped 4 bases and J dropped 5 bases, with 20 bases sitting between them. The germline V gene encodes CDR1 DFQATT and CDR2 SNEGSKA (reference sequence). The CDR3 protein is CSAKRETPLGYGYTF. In nucleotides, the CDR3 is TGCAGTGCTAAACGAGAGACCCCTCTAGGTTATGGCTACACCTTC.

This clonotype was picked up many times. This CDR3 is CSAIQPAGDTQYF. In DNA, the CDR3 is TGCAGTGCTATCCAACCGGCGGGGGATACGCAGTATTTT. V usage is TRBV20-1 and J usage is TRBJ2-3; TRBD2 might be the D (6 bases). From germline, CDR1 is DFQATT and CDR2 SNEGSKA (reference sequence). Trimming left V 4 bases short and J 6 bases short, with 14 bases between. The CDR3 is made up of 13 amino acids.

This clonotype was counted only a few times. The chain carries TRBV27 and TRBJ2-2; D remains unclear. CDR3 length: 12 residues. Germline V gives CDR1 MNHEY, CDR2 SMNVEV (reference sequence). Deletions cut 1 base from V and 6 bases from J, with 3 bases between. CDR3 bases: TGTGCCAGCAGTTTATTCGCCGGGGAGCTGTTTTTT. Protein: CASSLFAGELFF.

This clonotype was recorded many times. This chain uses TRBV25-1 with TRBJ2-7; no reliable D call. The CDR3 spans 12 residues. Trimming removed 10 bases at V and 6 bases at J, with 16 bases between. Per germline, CDR1 MGHDK and CDR2 SYGVNS. This CDR3 reads CATTGWVSEQYF. The CDR3 bases are TGTGCCACCACCGGGTGGGTTAGCGAGCAGTACTTC.

This clonotype was seen repeatedly, ten times or more. This chain uses TRBV5-6 with TRBJ2-7; tentative D call: TRBD2 (5 bases). The germline CDR1 and CDR2 sequences are SGHDT and YYEEEE. This CDR3 is built from 14 residues. Trimming removed 0 bases from V and 6 bases from J, with 13 bases in between. CDR3 sequence reads: CASSLGMRAGEQYF. The CDR3 DNA reads as TGTGCCAGCAGCTTGGGAATGAGGGCGGGCGAGCAGTACTTC.

In its sample, this clonotype was seen many times. This chain links TRBV24-1 with TRBJ2-5; TRBD2 matches 13 bases. CDR1 is KGHDR, CDR2 SFDVKD, per germline. V lost 4 bases, J lost 3 bases, and 4 bases stayed unmatched. This CDR3 spans 16 amino acids. CDR3 loop: CATSEGLAGEEETQYF. In DNA form, the CDR3 reads TGTGCCACCAGTGAAGGACTAGCGGGAGAGGAAGAGACCCAGTACTTC.

This clonotype was found many times. The V and J genes are TRBV21-1 and TRBJ1-2; TRBD1, the table's D call, lacks a check against the DNA. TRBV21-1 is annotated as a pseudogene. The CDR3 sequence is 16 residues long. CDR3 in amino acids: CASSKVPDSWNYGYTF. CDR3 DNA: TGTGCCAGCAGCAAAGTCCCGGACAGTTGGAACTATGGCTACACCTTC.

This clonotype was seen at least ten times. The chain recombines TRBV20-1 with TRBJ2-5; perhaps TRBD1 as D (5 bases). This CDR3 is built from 12 residues. The V gene's germline CDR1 is DFQATT and CDR2 SNEGSKA (reference sequence). Trimming removed 0 bases from V and 3 bases from J, with 5 bases in between. In DNA, the CDR3 is TGCAGTGCTAGAGACAGGGAAGAGACCCAGTACTTC. As protein: CSARDREETQYF.

This clonotype appeared many times. The chain carries TRBV20-1 and TRBJ2-2; possible D gene TRBD2, 6 bases. This CDR3 contains 13 residues. Trimming removed 3 bases at V and 7 bases at J, with 12 bases between. Germline lookup yields CDR1 DFQATT and CDR2 SNEGSKA (reference sequence). CDR3 sequence reads: CSASATGDGELFF. DNA for the CDR3: TGCAGTGCTAGTGCTACGGGGGACGGGGAGCTGTTTTTT.